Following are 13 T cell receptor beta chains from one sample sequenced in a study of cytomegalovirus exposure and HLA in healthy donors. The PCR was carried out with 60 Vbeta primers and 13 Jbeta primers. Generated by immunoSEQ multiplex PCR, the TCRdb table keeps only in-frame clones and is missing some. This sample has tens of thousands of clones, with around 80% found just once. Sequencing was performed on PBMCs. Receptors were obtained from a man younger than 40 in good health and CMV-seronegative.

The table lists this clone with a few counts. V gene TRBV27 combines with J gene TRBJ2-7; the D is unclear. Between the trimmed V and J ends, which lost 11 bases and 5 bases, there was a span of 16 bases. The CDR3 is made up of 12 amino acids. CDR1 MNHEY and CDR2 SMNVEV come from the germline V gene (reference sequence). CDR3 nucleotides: TGTGCCTCGGCCGTTACGGAGCACGAGCAGTACTTC. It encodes CASAVTEHEQYF.

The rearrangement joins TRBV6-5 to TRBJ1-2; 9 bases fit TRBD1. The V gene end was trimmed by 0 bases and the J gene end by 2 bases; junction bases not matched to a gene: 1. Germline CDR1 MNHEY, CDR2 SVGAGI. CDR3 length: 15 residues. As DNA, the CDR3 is TGTGCCAGCAGTTACTCGGGACAGGGCAACTATGGCTACACCTTC. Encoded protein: CASSYSGQGNYGYTF.

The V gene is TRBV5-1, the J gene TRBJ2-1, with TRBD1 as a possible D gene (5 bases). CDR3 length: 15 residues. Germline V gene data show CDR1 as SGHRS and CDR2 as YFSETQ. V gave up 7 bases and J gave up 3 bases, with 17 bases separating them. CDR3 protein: CASGPSPGYYNEQFF. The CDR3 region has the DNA TGCGCCAGCGGCCCTAGTCCAGGGTACTACAATGAGCAGTTCTTC.

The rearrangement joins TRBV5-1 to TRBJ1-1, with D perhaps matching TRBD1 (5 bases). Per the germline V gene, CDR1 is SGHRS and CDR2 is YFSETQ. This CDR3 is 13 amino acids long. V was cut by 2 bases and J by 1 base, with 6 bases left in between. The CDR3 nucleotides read TGCGCCAGCAGCTTCCAGGGGAACACTGAAGCTTTCTTT. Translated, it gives CASSFQGNTEAFF.

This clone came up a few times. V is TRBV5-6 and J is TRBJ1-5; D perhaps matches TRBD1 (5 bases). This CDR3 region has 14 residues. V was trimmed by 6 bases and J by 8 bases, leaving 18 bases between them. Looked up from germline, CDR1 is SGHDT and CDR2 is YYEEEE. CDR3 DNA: TGTGCCAGCACCAGGCTCAGGGAAGATGAGCCCCAGCATTTT. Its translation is CASTRLREDEPQHF.

Written as DNA, the CDR3 is TGTGCCAGCAGCCAGACCGCGGGGACCTCTGGAAACACCATATATTTT. Translation gives CASSQTAGTSGNTIYF. The chain combines TRBV7-6 with TRBJ1-3; D is possibly TRBD1 (5 bases). With 5 bases removed from V and 0 bases from J, the gap between germline ends came to 14 bases. The CDR3 runs to 16 residues. Germline CDR1 SGHVS, CDR2 FNYEAQ.

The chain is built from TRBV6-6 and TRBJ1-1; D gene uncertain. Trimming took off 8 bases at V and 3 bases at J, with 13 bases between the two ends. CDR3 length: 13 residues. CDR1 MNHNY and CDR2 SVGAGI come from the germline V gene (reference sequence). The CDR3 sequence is CASSWEVHTEAFF. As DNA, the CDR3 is TGTGCCAGCTCCTGGGAGGTTCACACTGAAGCTTTCTTT.

The DNA of the CDR3 is TGTGCCAGCAGCCCCCGGGTCACTGAAGCTTTCTTT. This sequence encodes CASSPRVTEAFF. The V gene is TRBV9, the J gene TRBJ1-1; no clear D. The V and J ends lost 4 bases and 4 bases respectively, with 8 bases between them. Per the germline V gene, CDR1 is SGDLS and CDR2 is YYNGEE. The CDR3 is made up of 12 amino acids.

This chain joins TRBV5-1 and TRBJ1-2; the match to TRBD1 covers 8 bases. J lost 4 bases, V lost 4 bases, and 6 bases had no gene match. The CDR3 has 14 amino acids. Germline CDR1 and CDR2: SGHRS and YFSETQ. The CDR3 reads CASSPPDRGYGYTF. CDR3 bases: TGCGCCAGCAGCCCTCCCGACAGGGGCTATGGCTACACCTTC. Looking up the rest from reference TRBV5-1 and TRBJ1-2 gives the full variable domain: KAGVTQTPRYLIKTRGQQVTLSCSPISGHRSVSWYQQTPGQGLQFLFEYFSETQRNKGNFPGRFSGRQFSNSRSEMNVSTLELGDSALYLCASSPPDRGYGYTFGSGTRLTVV.

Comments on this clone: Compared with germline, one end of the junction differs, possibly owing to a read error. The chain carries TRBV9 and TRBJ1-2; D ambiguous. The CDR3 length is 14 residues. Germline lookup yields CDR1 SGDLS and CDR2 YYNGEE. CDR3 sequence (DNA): TGTGCCAGCAGCGTAGTTTCGGGGAACTATGGCTGCACCTTC. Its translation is CASSVVSGNYGCTF.

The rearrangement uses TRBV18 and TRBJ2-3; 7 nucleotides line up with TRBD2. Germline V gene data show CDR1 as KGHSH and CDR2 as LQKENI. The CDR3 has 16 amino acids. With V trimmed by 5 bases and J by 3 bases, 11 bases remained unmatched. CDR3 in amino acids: CASSGLSGLQTDTQYF. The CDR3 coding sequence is TGTGCCAGCTCAGGCCTGTCGGGACTACAAACAGATACGCAGTATTTT.

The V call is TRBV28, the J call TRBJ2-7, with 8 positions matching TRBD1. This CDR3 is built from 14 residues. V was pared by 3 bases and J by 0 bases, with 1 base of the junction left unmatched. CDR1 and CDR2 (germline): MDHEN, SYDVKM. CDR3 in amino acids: CASSFGQGSYEQYF. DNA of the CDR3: TGTGCCAGCAGTTTCGGACAGGGCTCCTACGAGCAGTACTTC.

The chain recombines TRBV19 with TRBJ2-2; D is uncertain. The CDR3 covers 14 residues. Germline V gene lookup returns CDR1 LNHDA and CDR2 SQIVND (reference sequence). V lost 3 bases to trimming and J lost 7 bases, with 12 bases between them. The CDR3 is CASSIFPFGGELFF. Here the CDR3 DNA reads TGTGCCAGTAGTATTTTTCCTTTCGGCGGGGAGCTGTTTTTT.